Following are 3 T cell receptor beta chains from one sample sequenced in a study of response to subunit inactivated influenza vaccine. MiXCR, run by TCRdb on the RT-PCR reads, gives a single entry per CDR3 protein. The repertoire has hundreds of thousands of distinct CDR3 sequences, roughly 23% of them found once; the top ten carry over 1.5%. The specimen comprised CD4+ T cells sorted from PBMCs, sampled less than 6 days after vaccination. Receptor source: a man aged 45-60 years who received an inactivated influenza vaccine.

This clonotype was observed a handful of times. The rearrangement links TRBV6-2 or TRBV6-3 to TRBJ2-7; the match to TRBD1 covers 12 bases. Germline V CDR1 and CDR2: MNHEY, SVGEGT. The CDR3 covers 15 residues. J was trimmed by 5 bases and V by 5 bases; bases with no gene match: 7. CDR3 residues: CASSQPGQGADEQYF. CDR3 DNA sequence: TGTGCCAGCAGTCAACCGGGACAGGGGGCGGACGAGCAGTACTTC.

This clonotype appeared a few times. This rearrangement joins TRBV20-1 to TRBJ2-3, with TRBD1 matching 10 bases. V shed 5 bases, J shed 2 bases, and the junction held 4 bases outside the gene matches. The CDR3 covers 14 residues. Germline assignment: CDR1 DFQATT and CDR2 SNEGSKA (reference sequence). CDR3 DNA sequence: TGCAGTGCTCGACAGGGGGCGACCACAGATACGCAGTATTTT. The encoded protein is CSARQGATTDTQYF.

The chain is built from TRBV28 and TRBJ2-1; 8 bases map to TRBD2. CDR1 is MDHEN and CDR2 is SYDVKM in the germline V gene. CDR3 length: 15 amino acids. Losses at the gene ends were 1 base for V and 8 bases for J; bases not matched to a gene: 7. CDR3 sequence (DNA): TGTGCCAGCAGTTTATTCCCCGGGGGGGCGTATGAGCAGTTCTTC. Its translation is CASSLFPGGAYEQFF.